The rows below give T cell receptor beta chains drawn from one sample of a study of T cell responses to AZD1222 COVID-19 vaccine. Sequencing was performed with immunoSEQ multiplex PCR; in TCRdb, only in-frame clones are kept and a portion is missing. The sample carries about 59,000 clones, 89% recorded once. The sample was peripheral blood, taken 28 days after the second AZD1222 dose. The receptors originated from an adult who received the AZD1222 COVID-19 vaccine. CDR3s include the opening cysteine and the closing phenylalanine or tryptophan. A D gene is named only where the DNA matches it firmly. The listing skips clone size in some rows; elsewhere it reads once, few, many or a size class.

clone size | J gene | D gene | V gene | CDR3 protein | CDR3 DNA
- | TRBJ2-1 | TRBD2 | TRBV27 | CASSPGLAVFNEQFF | TGTGCCAGCAGTCCGGGACTAGCGGTCTTTAATGAGCAGTTCTTC
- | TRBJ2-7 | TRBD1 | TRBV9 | CASSVEDRVHEQYF | TGTGCCAGCAGCGTAGAGGACAGGGTTCACGAGCAGTACTTC
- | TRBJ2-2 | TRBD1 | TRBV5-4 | CASSWTGSGTGELFF | TGTGCCAGCAGCTGGACAGGGTCGGGCACCGGGGAGCTGTTTTTT
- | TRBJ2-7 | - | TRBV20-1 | CSASFGVSSYEQYF | TGCAGTGCTAGTTTCGGGGTCAGCTCCTACGAGCAGTACTTC
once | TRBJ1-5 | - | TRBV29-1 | CSVDCSGEVQPQHF | TGCAGCGTTGATTGTTCCGGGGAAGTTCAGCCCCAGCATTTT
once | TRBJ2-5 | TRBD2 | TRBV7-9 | CASSRGLDLAEETQYF | TGTGCCAGCAGTCGGGGTTTAGATCTAGCGGAAGAGACCCAGTACTTC
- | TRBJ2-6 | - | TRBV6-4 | CASSDLGTGANVLTF | TGTGCCAGCAGTGACTTGGGAACGGGGGCCAACGTCCTGACTTTC
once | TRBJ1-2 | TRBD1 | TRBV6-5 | CASRIQGVLRGYTF | TGTGCCAGCAGGATACAGGGGGTTCTCCGTGGCTACACCTTC
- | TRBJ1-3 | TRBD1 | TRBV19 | CASRGTGAGNTIYF | TGTGCCAGTAGAGGGACAGGGGCTGGAAACACCATATATTTT
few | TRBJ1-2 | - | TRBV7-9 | CASSPDGPYGYTF | TGTGCCAGCAGCCCCGACGGGCCCTATGGCTACACCTTC
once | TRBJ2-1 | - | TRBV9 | CASSVALRGSSYNEQFF | TGTGCCAGCAGCGTAGCTCTTAGGGGGAGCTCCTACAATGAGCAGTTCTTC
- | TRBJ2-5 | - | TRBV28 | CASRRRMWETQYF | TGTGCCAGCAGGCGACGGATGTGGGAGACCCAGTACTTC
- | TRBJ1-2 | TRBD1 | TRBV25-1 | CASSELIGQGENYGYTF | TGTGCCAGCAGTGAATTAATCGGACAGGGGGAAAACTATGGCTACACCTTC
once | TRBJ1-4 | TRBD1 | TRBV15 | CATSRGGGTVNEKLFF | TGTGCCACCAGCAGAGGAGGGGGGACAGTCAATGAAAAACTGTTTTTT
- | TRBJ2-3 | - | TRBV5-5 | CASSLLLVTSTDTQYF | TGTGCCAGCAGCTTATTACTAGTCACAAGCACAGATACGCAGTATTTT
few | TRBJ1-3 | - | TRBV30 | CAWKRYTSGNTIYF | TGTGCCTGGAAGAGGTACACCTCTGGAAACACCATATATTTT
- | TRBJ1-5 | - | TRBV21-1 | CASSKSVRKTSNQPQHF | TGTGCCAGCAGCAAGTCCGTACGGAAGACTAGCAATCAGCCCCAGCATTTT
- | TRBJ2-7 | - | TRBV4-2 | CASSQDRGASYEQYF | TGTGCCAGCAGCCAAGATCGGGGGGCCTCCTACGAGCAGTACTTC
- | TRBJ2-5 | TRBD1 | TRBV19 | CASSRDRGLLRSQETQYF | TGTGCCAGTAGTCGGGACAGGGGGCTATTGAGATCCCAAGAGACCCAGTACTTC
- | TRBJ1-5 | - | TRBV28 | CASTALGPISNQPQHF | TGTGCCAGCACCGCCCTCGGACCGATTAGCAATCAGCCCCAGCATTTT
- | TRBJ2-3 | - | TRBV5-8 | CASSLGGLYTQYF | TGTGCCAGCAGCTTGGGAGGTCTTTATACGCAGTATTTT
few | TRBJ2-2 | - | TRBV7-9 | CASSTSIRALGELFF | TGTGCCAGCAGCACATCAATCAGGGCTCTCGGGGAGCTGTTTTTT
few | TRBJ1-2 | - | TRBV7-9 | CASSLDWGDGYTF | TGTGCCAGCAGCTTGGATTGGGGAGATGGCTACACCTTC
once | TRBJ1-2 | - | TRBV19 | CASSTAGWLGYTF | TGTGCCAGTAGTACCGCTGGGTGGCTTGGCTACACCTTC
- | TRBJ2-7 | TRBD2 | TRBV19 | CASSIAASGSYEQYF | TGTGCCAGTAGTATAGCTGCTAGCGGCTCCTACGAGCAGTACTTC
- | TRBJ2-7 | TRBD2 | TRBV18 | CASSPLSSGSGEQYF | TGTGCCAGCTCACCACTGAGTAGCGGGAGTGGGGAGCAGTACTTC
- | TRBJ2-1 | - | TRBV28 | CASTSGTPSSYNEQFF | TGTGCCAGCACTTCCGGGACACCGAGCTCCTACAATGAGCAGTTCTTC
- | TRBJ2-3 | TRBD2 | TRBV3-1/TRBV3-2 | CASSQGLAGGYTQYF | TGTGCCAGCAGCCAAGGACTAGCGGGGGGGTATACGCAGTATTTT
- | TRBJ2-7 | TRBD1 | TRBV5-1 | CASSPGDRPLYEQYF | TGCGCCAGCAGCCCTGGGGACAGGCCACTCTACGAGCAGTACTTC